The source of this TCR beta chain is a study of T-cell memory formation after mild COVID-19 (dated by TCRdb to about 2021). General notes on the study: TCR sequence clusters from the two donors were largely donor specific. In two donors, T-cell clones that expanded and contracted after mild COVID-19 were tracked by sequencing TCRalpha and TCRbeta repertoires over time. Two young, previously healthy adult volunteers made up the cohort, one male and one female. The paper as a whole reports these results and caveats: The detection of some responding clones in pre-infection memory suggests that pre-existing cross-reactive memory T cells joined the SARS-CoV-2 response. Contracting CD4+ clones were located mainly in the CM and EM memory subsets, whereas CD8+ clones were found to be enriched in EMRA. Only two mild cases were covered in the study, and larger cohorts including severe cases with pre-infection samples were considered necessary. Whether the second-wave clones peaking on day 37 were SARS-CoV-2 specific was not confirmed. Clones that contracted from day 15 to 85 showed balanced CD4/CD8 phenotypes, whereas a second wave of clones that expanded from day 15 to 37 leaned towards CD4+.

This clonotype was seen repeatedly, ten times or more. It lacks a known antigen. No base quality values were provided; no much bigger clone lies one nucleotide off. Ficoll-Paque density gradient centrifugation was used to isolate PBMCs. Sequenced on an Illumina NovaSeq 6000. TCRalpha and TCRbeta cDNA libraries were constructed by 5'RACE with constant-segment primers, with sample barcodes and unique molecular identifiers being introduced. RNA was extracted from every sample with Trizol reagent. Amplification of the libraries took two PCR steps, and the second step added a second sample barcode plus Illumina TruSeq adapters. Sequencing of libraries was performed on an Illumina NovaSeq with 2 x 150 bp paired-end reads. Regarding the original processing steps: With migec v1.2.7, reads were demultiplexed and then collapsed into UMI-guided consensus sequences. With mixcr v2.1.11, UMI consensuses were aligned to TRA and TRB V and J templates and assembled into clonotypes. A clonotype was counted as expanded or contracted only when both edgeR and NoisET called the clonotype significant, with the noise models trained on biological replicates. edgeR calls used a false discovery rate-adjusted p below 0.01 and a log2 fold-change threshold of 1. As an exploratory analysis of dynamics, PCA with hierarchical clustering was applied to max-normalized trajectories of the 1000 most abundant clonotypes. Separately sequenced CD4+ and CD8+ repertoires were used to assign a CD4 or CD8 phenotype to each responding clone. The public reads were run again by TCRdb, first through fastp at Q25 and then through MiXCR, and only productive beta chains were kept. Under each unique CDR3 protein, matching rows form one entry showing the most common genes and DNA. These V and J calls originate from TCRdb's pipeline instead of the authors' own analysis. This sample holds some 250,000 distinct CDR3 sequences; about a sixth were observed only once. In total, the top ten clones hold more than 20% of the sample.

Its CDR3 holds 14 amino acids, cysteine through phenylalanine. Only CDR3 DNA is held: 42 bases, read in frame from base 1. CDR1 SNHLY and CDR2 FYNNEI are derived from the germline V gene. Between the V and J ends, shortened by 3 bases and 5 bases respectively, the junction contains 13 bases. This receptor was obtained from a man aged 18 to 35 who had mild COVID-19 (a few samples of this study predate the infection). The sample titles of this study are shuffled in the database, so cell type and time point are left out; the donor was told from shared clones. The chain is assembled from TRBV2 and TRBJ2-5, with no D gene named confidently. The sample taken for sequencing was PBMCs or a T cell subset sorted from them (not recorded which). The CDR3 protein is CASSEVVPKETQYF. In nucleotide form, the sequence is TGTGCCAGCAGTGAGGTAGTCCCCAAGGAGACCCAGTACTTC.